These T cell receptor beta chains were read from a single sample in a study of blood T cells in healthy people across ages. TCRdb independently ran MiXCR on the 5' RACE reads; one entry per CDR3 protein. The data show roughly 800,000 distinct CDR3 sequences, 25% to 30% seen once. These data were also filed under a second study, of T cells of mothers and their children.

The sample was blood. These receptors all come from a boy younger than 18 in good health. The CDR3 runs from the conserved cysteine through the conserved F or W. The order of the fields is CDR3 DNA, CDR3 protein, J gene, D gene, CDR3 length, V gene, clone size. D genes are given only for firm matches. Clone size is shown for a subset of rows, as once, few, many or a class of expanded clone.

DNA: TGCAGTGCTAACGACGACCGAGGGGACACCGGGGAGCTGTTTTTT
CDR3: CSANDDRGDTGELFF
J: TRBJ2-2
D: NA
length: 15
V: TRBV20-1
size: few

DNA: TGCAGTGCTAGAGCCGCCCAGGACTCCAGGAACTCCTACGAGCAGTACTTC
CDR3: CSARAAQDSRNSYEQYF
J: TRBJ2-7
D: NA
length: 17
V: TRBV20-1
size: few

DNA: TGTGCCAGCAGTTCGAGACGGATCCAAGAGACCCAGTACTTC
CDR3: CASSSRRIQETQYF
J: TRBJ2-5
D: NA
length: 14
V: TRBV12-3/TRBV12-4
size: NA

DNA: TGTGCCAGCAGCTTGAATCCAGGGGATGAGACCCAGTACTTC
CDR3: CASSLNPGDETQYF
J: TRBJ2-5
D: NA
length: 14
V: TRBV5-5
size: NA

DNA: TGTGCCAGCAGCCCGACAGGGGTTGAGGAGACCCAGTACTTC
CDR3: CASSPTGVEETQYF
J: TRBJ2-5
D: TRBD1
length: 14
V: TRBV13
size: once

DNA: TGTGCCAGCAGTCCAACTTCGGGGGGGAGTGGCTACACCTTC
CDR3: CASSPTSGGSGYTF
J: TRBJ1-2
D: NA
length: 14
V: TRBV12-3/TRBV12-4
size: few

DNA: TGCGCCAGCAGCCCGTGGACTAGCGGGGTCCAAGAGACCCAGTACTTC
CDR3: CASSPWTSGVQETQYF
J: TRBJ2-5
D: TRBD2
length: 16
V: TRBV4-1
size: few

DNA: TGTGCCAGCAGTCGCGGTCGGGGGCGCGGCTATGGCTACACCTTC
CDR3: CASSRGRGRGYGYTF
J: TRBJ1-2
D: NA
length: 15
V: TRBV12-3/TRBV12-4
size: NA

DNA: TGTGCCAGCTTAAGCGGGGGGGCGAATACGCAGTATTTT
CDR3: CASLSGGANTQYF
J: TRBJ2-3
D: TRBD2
length: 13
V: TRBV6-1
size: NA

DNA: TGTGCCAGCAGTGCTCCCAGGGGGCGGGTCACTGAAGCTTTCTTT
CDR3: CASSAPRGRVTEAFF
J: TRBJ1-1
D: TRBD1
length: 15
V: TRBV28
size: many

DNA: TGCAGCGTTGAAGAGAAAGGGAGCTACTACGAGCAGTACTTC
CDR3: CSVEEKGSYYEQYF
J: TRBJ2-7
D: NA
length: 14
V: TRBV29-1
size: NA

DNA: TGTGCCAGTAGTATCATCTGGACGTCCGGGGAGCTGTTTTTT
CDR3: CASSIIWTSGELFF
J: TRBJ2-2
D: NA
length: 14
V: TRBV19
size: few

DNA: TGTGCCAGCAGCTTACAGGAGAACGAGCAGTACTTC
CDR3: CASSLQENEQYF
J: TRBJ2-7
D: NA
length: 12
V: TRBV7-9
size: few

DNA: TGTGCCAGCAGTTTCGCAGGGTTCGGCTACACCTTC
CDR3: CASSFAGFGYTF
J: TRBJ1-2
D: NA
length: 12
V: TRBV28
size: NA

DNA: TGTGCCAGCAGTTACGGGTCCGGTTTTAGCTCCGGGGAGCTGTTTTTT
CDR3: CASSYGSGFSSGELFF
J: TRBJ2-2
D: NA
length: 16
V: TRBV6-2/TRBV6-3
size: NA

DNA: TGCGCCAGCAGTGAGTTCCGGGGGACCAAAAACATTCAGTACTTC
CDR3: CASSEFRGTKNIQYF
J: TRBJ2-4
D: NA
length: 15
V: TRBV10-2
size: many

DNA: TGCAGCGTTGGGGGGTATAGTGGAGCTTTCTTT
CDR3: CSVGGYSGAFF
J: TRBJ1-1
D: NA
length: 11
V: TRBV29-1
size: few

DNA: TGTGCCACCAGTGATACCGGGACAGCCCACAATGAGCAGTTCTTC
CDR3: CATSDTGTAHNEQFF
J: TRBJ2-1
D: TRBD1
length: 15
V: TRBV24-1
size: few

DNA: TGTGCCAGCAGCTTCCGGACAGGGGGCCCTAGTATGGCCGGGGAGCTGTTTTTT
CDR3: CASSFRTGGPSMAGELFF
J: TRBJ2-2
D: TRBD1
length: 18
V: TRBV7-2
size: NA

DNA: TGTGCCAGCAGTGGAGCGGGCGGGAGTTACAATGAGCAGTTCTTC
CDR3: CASSGAGGSYNEQFF
J: TRBJ2-1
D: TRBD2
length: 15
V: TRBV28
size: many

DNA: TGTGCCAGCGGACCCGGAGGGACGGAGGCCTACGAGCAGTACTTC
CDR3: CASGPGGTEAYEQYF
J: TRBJ2-7
D: NA
length: 15
V: TRBV28
size: few

DNA: TGTGCCAGCAGTTACCCCAGGGAAAAGACCCAGTACTTC
CDR3: CASSYPREKTQYF
J: TRBJ2-5
D: NA
length: 13
V: TRBV6-7
size: once

DNA: TGTGCCACCAGTGGATCGGTAGGAGAGACCCAGTACTTC
CDR3: CATSGSVGETQYF
J: TRBJ2-5
D: NA
length: 13
V: TRBV24-1
size: few

DNA: TGCAGCGTTGCCAGGACGGTGAACACTGAAGCTTTCTTT
CDR3: CSVARTVNTEAFF
J: TRBJ1-1
D: NA
length: 13
V: TRBV29-1
size: few

DNA: TGTGCCAGCAGCCCGCAGGACAGCCAAGAGACCCAGTACTTC
CDR3: CASSPQDSQETQYF
J: TRBJ2-5
D: NA
length: 14
V: TRBV3-1
size: few

DNA: TGTGCCAGCAGCGAACCGGGACAGCTCTCCTACAATGAGCAGTTCTTC
CDR3: CASSEPGQLSYNEQFF
J: TRBJ2-1
D: TRBD1
length: 16
V: TRBV5-5
size: few

DNA: TGTGCCAGCAGCCTCCGAGGGACTAGCGGGGTACATGAGCAATTCTTC
CDR3: CASSLRGTSGVHEQFF
J: TRBJ2-1
D: TRBD2
length: 16
V: TRBV7-9
size: NA

DNA: TGCGCCAGCAGCCGCCAGGCTAGCCAAGAGACCCAGTACTTC
CDR3: CASSRQASQETQYF
J: TRBJ2-5
D: NA
length: 14
V: TRBV5-1
size: NA

DNA: TGTGCCAGCAGCCAGAACCAGAACACTGAAGCTTTCTTT
CDR3: CASSQNQNTEAFF
J: TRBJ1-1
D: NA
length: 13
V: TRBV3-1
size: NA

DNA: TGTGCCAGCAGCTTAGAATGGGGGACTGAAGCTCTCTTT
CDR3: CASSLEWGTEALF
J: TRBJ1-1
D: NA
length: 13
V: TRBV7-3
size: NA

DNA: TGTGCCACCAGCACCGCGGGGGGGCCAGAGACCCAGTACTTC
CDR3: CATSTAGGPETQYF
J: TRBJ2-5
D: TRBD2
length: 14
V: TRBV15
size: NA

DNA: TGTGCCACCAGTGTGGCCCCCGGGAGGACAGGGCTGTGGAATGAAAAACTGTTTTTT
CDR3: CATSVAPGRTGLWNEKLFF
J: TRBJ1-4
D: TRBD1
length: 19
V: TRBV24-1
size: NA

DNA: TGTGCCAGCCCACTTAACTACGAGCAGTACTTC
CDR3: CASPLNYEQYF
J: TRBJ2-7
D: NA
length: 11
V: TRBV18
size: few

DNA: TGCAGCGTTGTAGGAAGCTCGGGGGGCTACACCTTC
CDR3: CSVVGSSGGYTF
J: TRBJ1-2
D: NA
length: 12
V: TRBV29-1
size: many

DNA: TGTGCCAGCAGCTTGACTAGCGGGGGGCCCGGAGATACGCAGTATTTT
CDR3: CASSLTSGGPGDTQYF
J: TRBJ2-3
D: TRBD2
length: 16
V: TRBV7-9
size: NA

DNA: TGTGCCAGCAGTTTACCTCGGGGGAGGTGCCCCACTAATGAAAAACTGTTTTTT
CDR3: CASSLPRGRCPTNEKLFF
J: TRBJ1-4
D: NA
length: 18
V: TRBV27
size: few

DNA: TGTGCCAGCAGCCAAGAGGCCAGATGGGACACCGGGGAGCTGTTTTTT
CDR3: CASSQEARWDTGELFF
J: TRBJ2-2
D: NA
length: 16
V: TRBV3-1
size: few

DNA: TGTGCCAGCACCCGAACAAGGGAGGCCCAGTACTTC
CDR3: CASTRTREAQYF
J: TRBJ2-5
D: NA
length: 12
V: TRBV12-3/TRBV12-4
size: NA

DNA: TGTGCCAGCAGTCTCGACCCACAGGGAGCGCAGTACTTC
CDR3: CASSLDPQGAQYF
J: TRBJ2-7
D: NA
length: 13
V: TRBV12-3/TRBV12-4
size: NA

DNA: TGTGCCAGCGGCATCGACAGGGGTAGCTCCTACAATGAGCAGTTCTTC
CDR3: CASGIDRGSSYNEQFF
J: TRBJ2-1
D: TRBD1
length: 16
V: TRBV7-9
size: few

DNA: TGCAGCGCCGGGACAGACGGGATGGGCACCATATATTTT
CDR3: CSAGTDGMGTIYF
J: TRBJ1-3
D: TRBD1
length: 13
V: TRBV29-1
size: NA

DNA: TGTGCCATCAGGGGGACAGAGGTAGATACGCAGTATTTT
CDR3: CAIRGTEVDTQYF
J: TRBJ2-3
D: TRBD1
length: 13
V: TRBV10-3
size: NA

DNA: TGTGCCAGCAGCCAATTACTACGGACAGCCGGCTACACCTTC
CDR3: CASSQLLRTAGYTF
J: TRBJ1-2
D: NA
length: 14
V: TRBV11-2
size: NA

DNA: TGTGCCAGCAGCTTAGAAGATGGAGTTGGGAACACTGAAGCTTTCTTT
CDR3: CASSLEDGVGNTEAFF
J: TRBJ1-1
D: NA
length: 16
V: TRBV7-9
size: NA

DNA: TGCAGCGTCGCTGAGGCAGGGGCGAGGGAGAAACTGTTTTTT
CDR3: CSVAEAGAREKLFF
J: TRBJ1-4
D: NA
length: 14
V: TRBV29-1
size: few

DNA: TGCGCCAGCAGCCCTGCCCCCGGGGGCGGAGGATTGAACACTGAAGCTTTCTTT
CDR3: CASSPAPGGGGLNTEAFF
J: TRBJ1-1
D: NA
length: 18
V: TRBV5-1
size: few

DNA: TGTGCCAGCAACCAAACGGGGGGGCCCTACAATGAGCAGTTCTTC
CDR3: CASNQTGGPYNEQFF
J: TRBJ2-1
D: TRBD2
length: 15
V: TRBV3-1
size: NA

DNA: TGTGCCAGCAGCGATACAGGGGGCTCGGGTCAGCCCCAGCATTTT
CDR3: CASSDTGGSGQPQHF
J: TRBJ1-5
D: TRBD1
length: 15
V: TRBV7-2
size: NA

DNA: TGTGCCAGCAGCTTAGGAACAGGAAATGGCTACACCTTC
CDR3: CASSLGTGNGYTF
J: TRBJ1-2
D: NA
length: 13
V: TRBV11-2
size: many

DNA: TGCAGTGCTGGGACTAGCGGGGGAGGGACAGATATGCAGTATTTT
CDR3: CSAGTSGGGTDMQYF
J: TRBJ2-3
D: TRBD2
length: 15
V: TRBV20-1
size: NA

DNA: TGCGCCAGCAGCCCCTTAGGGGGGCACTACCATAATTCACCCCTCCACTTT
CDR3: CASSPLGGHYHNSPLHF
J: TRBJ1-6
D: NA
length: 17
V: TRBV4-1
size: few

DNA: TGTGCCAGCAGTTCACAGGGTATAGGCAATCAGCCCCAGCATTTT
CDR3: CASSSQGIGNQPQHF
J: TRBJ1-5
D: NA
length: 15
V: TRBV6-6
size: NA

DNA: TGCGCCAGTCCCCACGTCCTGACTTTC
CDR3: CASPHVLTF
J: TRBJ2-6
D: NA
length: 9
V: TRBV5-1
size: few

DNA: TGTGCCAGCAGCCCTTGGACAGGAGACACAGATACGCAGTATTTT
CDR3: CASSPWTGDTDTQYF
J: TRBJ2-3
D: TRBD1
length: 15
V: TRBV7-2
size: NA

DNA: TGTGCCAGCAGCCCCCAGGTTTTAGCTAACTATGGCTACACCTTC
CDR3: CASSPQVLANYGYTF
J: TRBJ1-2
D: NA
length: 15
V: TRBV12-3/TRBV12-4
size: few